The 13 T cell receptor beta chains given below trace back to one sample, sequenced in a study of control samples from healthy donors and cancer patients. TCRdb's copy holds only in-frame clones and misses some; the assay was immunoSEQ multiplex PCR. This listing includes about 190,000 clones. Sequenced input: blood. These TCRs come from a woman between 25 and 40 years old in good health.

The rearrangement links TRBV11-1 to TRBJ2-3, with 12 bases fitting TRBD2. This CDR3 has 15 amino acids. V shed 3 bases, J shed 4 bases, and the junction held 2 bases outside the gene matches. Germline values: CDR1 SGHAT, CDR2 FQDESV (reference sequence). This CDR3 is CASSLGLAGSDTQYF. The CDR3 DNA sequence: TGTGCCAGCAGCTTGGGACTAGCGGGTTCAGATACGCAGTATTTT.

J is TRBJ1-6 and V is TRBV5-1; D gene uncertain. Deletions cut 4 bases from V and 8 bases from J, with 16 bases between. CDR3 length equals 15 residues. Germline CDR1 SGHRS, CDR2 YFSETQ. The CDR3 nucleotides read TGCGCCAGCAGCGCAAGGACCTACCGGCATTCACCCCTCCACTTT. It yields the protein CASSARTYRHSPLHF.

This sequence joins TRBV7-9 and TRBJ2-5; D may be TRBD2 (5 bases). CDR1 is SEHNR and CDR2 is FQNEAQ in the germline V gene (reference sequence). V was pared by 4 bases and J by 4 bases, with 7 bases between. This CDR3 is 12 amino acids long. The CDR3 reads CASSSDSETQYF. The CDR3 DNA follows: TGTGCCAGCAGCTCGGACTCAGAGACCCAGTACTTC.

The chain combines TRBV3-1 (or the pseudogene TRBV3-2) with TRBJ1-1, with D maybe TRBD1 (5 bases). Germline V gives CDR1 LGHDT, CDR2 YNNKEL (reference sequence). The CDR3 loop spans 13 amino acids. Trimming took off 2 bases at V and 4 bases at J, with 8 bases between the two ends. CDR3 sequence reads: CASSQRQGTEAFF. CDR3 nucleotide sequence: TGTGCCAGCAGCCAAAGGCAGGGCACTGAAGCTTTCTTT.

V and J are TRBV7-2 and TRBJ2-3; D perhaps matches TRBD1 (5 bases). V dropped 5 bases and J dropped 4 bases, with 13 bases sitting between them. Germline CDR1 and CDR2: SGHTA and FQGNSA. The CDR3 covers 14 residues. CDR3 sequence (DNA): TGTGCCAGCAGCCTGGGGCGCCGGTCAGATACGCAGTATTTT. Translated, it gives CASSLGRRSDTQYF.

The V call is TRBV6-4, the J call TRBJ2-3; TRBD2 agrees at 10 bases. The CDR3 runs 15 residues. With V trimmed by 3 bases and J by 5 bases, 5 bases remained unmatched. CDR1 MRHNA and CDR2 SNTAGT come from the germline V gene. CDR3 loop: CASSDLAGERDTQYF. The CDR3 DNA sequence: TGTGCCAGCAGTGATCTAGCGGGGGAGAGAGATACGCAGTATTTT.

V gene TRBV4-1 combines with J gene TRBJ1-1, with 8 bases that match TRBD1. J lost 1 base, V lost 5 bases, and 6 bases had no gene match. There are 15 residues in the CDR3. CDR1 and CDR2 from the germline V gene are MGHRA and YSYEKL. The CDR3 DNA follows: TGCGCCAGCAGCATACGACAGGGGACGAACACTGAAGCTTTCTTT. Amino acid sequence: CASSIRQGTNTEAFF.

The CDR3 DNA sequence: TGTGCCACCAGGGTCGACAGGTCTAACTATGGCTACACCTTC. Translated, it gives CATRVDRSNYGYTF. This chain links TRBV24-1 with TRBJ1-2; a possible D gene is TRBD1 (6 bases). The CDR3 has 14 residues. V shed 7 bases and J shed 0 bases, with 11 bases lying between them. CDR1 and CDR2 from the germline V gene are KGHDR and SFDVKD.

The chain recombines TRBV7-9 with TRBJ1-2, with D unresolved. This CDR3 contains 11 residues. Germline CDR1 SEHNR, CDR2 FQNEAQ (reference sequence). V gave up 5 bases and J gave up 7 bases, with 8 bases separating them. CDR3 protein: CASSARGGYTF. CDR3 bases: TGTGCCAGCAGCGCTCGTGGTGGCTACACCTTC.

CDR3 protein: CASGLVIWDGVKWTVSGNTIYF. Written as DNA, the CDR3 is TGTGCTAGTGGTTTGGTAATATGGGATGGAGTTAAATGGACAGTTTCTGGAAACACCATATATTTT. The genes are TRBV12-5 and TRBJ1-3; D might be TRBD1 (6 bases). This CDR3 has 22 amino acids. V lost 0 bases to trimming and J lost 1 base, with 28 bases between them. The germline V gene has CDR1 LGHNT and CDR2 FRNRAP.

J is TRBJ1-5 and V is TRBV5-4; no definite D call. V was shortened by 0 bases and J by 3 bases, with 10 bases between the two germline ends. In germline, CDR1 is SGHNT, CDR2 YYREEE (reference sequence). The CDR3 sequence is 15 residues long. CDR3 in amino acids: CASSLGDRVNQPQHF. The DNA for the CDR3 is TGTGCCAGCAGCTTGGGGGATCGCGTCAATCAGCCCCAGCATTTT.

The chain is built from TRBV27 and TRBJ2-5; D may be TRBD2 (6 bases). CDR3 size: 14 residues. Germline V CDR1 and CDR2: MNHEY, SMNVEV (reference sequence). V was shortened by 8 bases and J by 1 base, with 14 bases between the two germline ends. The CDR3 coding sequence is TGTGCCAGCCGTCTAACGGGGGTCCAAGAGACCCAGTACTTC. As protein: CASRLTGVQETQYF.

The V gene is TRBV11-2, the J gene TRBJ1-2, with D maybe TRBD1 (6 bases). The CDR3 is 16 residues long. The germline CDR1 and CDR2 sequences are SGHAT and FQNNGV. Trimming took 6 bases from V and 0 from J, leaving 17 bases between them. The CDR3 DNA follows: TGTGCCAGCAGATCGCCTGGACAGACAGCTAACTATGGCTACACCTTC. This encodes CASRSPGQTANYGYTF.